This T cell receptor beta chain was identified in a study of blood T cell repertoires in COVID-19. This CDR3 is 14 amino acids long. The V end lost 6 bases, the J end lost 3 bases, and 12 bases lay between the germline ends. Germline CDR1 reads LNHDA; CDR2 reads SQIVND (reference sequence). The cohort comprised adults aged about 18 to 100 years residing in 20 to 30 US areas. Clinical histories supplied by participants themselves formed the basis of cohort assignment. In the study's own analysis: From reference gene primer amplification, estimates of nucleated cell counts were derived. Measured with immunoSEQ multiplex PCR; TCRdb has only the in-frame clones, and not every one. The DNA gave D and trimming, while V, J and clone size come from that table. This table has a few hundred thousand clones, roughly nine tenths appearing once.

This chain links TRBV19 with TRBJ1-5; TRBD1 is a possible D gene (5 bases). This TCR was sampled from a woman aged 50 to 60 in a cohort exposed to, infected with or recovered from COVID-19 (not recorded which). The sample taken for sequencing was PBMCs or T cells enriched from blood (not recorded which). The CDR3 here is CASRRQGDNQPQHF. CDR3 bases: TGTGCCAGTAGGAGGCAGGGTGACAATCAGCCCCAGCATTTT.